This TCR beta chain appears in the sequencing data of a study of patients and donors after allogeneic stem cell transplantation. TCRdb passed the RT-PCR reads through MiXCR, listing each CDR3 protein once. The sample gives about 96,000 distinct CDR3 sequences, around 49% of which show up once; around 60% is in the top ten. Germline V gene data show CDR1 as SGHRS and CDR2 as YFSETQ. With 3 bases removed from V and 3 bases from J, the gap between germline ends came to 10 bases. The CDR3 has 13 residues. The J gene is TRBJ2-7, the V gene TRBV5-1; D is uncertain. The specimen was blood, either unsorted or a sorted T cell fraction (not recorded which). This clonotype originated in a human donor who was either an allogeneic HSCT recipient or a stem cell or donor lymphocyte infusion donor (not recorded which). It is not recorded whose cells these are; they may come from a transplant donor. The CDR3 loop reads CASSYYGRYEQYF. The DNA of the CDR3 is TGCGCCAGCAGCTACTATGGGCGCTACGAGCAGTACTTC.